This is a list of T cell receptor beta chains from one sample in a study of OX40 agonist ivuxolimab in advanced cancers. Sequencing used immunoSEQ multiplex PCR; TCRdb keeps in-frame clones, though not all of them. The data show about 43,000 clones, about 94% seen once. The source was CD4+ or CD8+ T cells sorted from blood, collected in a trial of the OX40 agonist ivuxolimab. The receptors were gathered from an adult with an advanced solid tumor such as melanoma, head and neck, liver or kidney cancer. Each CDR3 is given with its conserved first and last residue. A D gene is named only where the DNA matches it firmly. Clone size, where shown, is once, few, many, or a class for clones that have expanded.

TRBV5-1	-	-	TRBJ1-1	TGCGCCAGCAGCTTGGGTCCGGGTGAAGCTTTCTTT	CASSLGPGEAFF
TRBV6-5	-	once	TRBJ2-3	TGTGCCAGCAGTTACCTTGACACCACAGATACGCAGTATTTT	CASSYLDTTDTQYF
TRBV11-2	TRBD2	-	TRBJ2-1	TGTGCCAGCAGCCTTTTAGCAGGACTAGCGAGCTCCTACAATGAGCAGTTCTTC	CASSLLAGLASSYNEQFF
TRBV28	TRBD1	-	TRBJ2-5	TGTGCCAGCAGTTCAAGGACAGGGGGTCAGGAGACCCAGTACTTC	CASSSRTGGQETQYF
TRBV7-2	-	-	TRBJ1-3	TGTGCCAGCAGCTCCCCGACCGACTCTGGAAACACCATATATTTT	CASSSPTDSGNTIYF
TRBV7-8	TRBD2	few	TRBJ2-7	TGTGCCAGCAGCCCGGGACTAGCAGGCTACGAGCAGTACTTC	CASSPGLAGYEQYF
TRBV11-3	TRBD2	-	TRBJ2-1	TGTGCCAGCAGGGGACTAGCGGCTAGCTCCTACAATGAGCAGTTCTTC	CASRGLAASSYNEQFF
TRBV2	-	-	TRBJ1-4	TGTGCCAGCAGTGAATTTGAGGGTAGTGAAAAACTGTTTTTT	CASSEFEGSEKLFF
TRBV7-2	TRBD2	-	TRBJ2-7	TGTGCCAGCAGCTTAAGGAGGAGCGGGAGGGCCTACTTC	CASSLRRSGRAYF
TRBV7-6	-	-	TRBJ2-1	TGTGCCAGCAGCCCCTCTCTCCCGGATGAGCAGTTCTTC	CASSPSLPDEQFF
TRBV6-1	-	-	TRBJ2-7	TGTGCCAGCAGCCCCCCACACTACGAGCAGTACTTC	CASSPPHYEQYF
TRBV7-2	TRBD1	once	TRBJ1-2	TGTGCCAGCAGCCCTGGACAGGGGGCATATGGCTACACCTTC	CASSPGQGAYGYTF
TRBV7-9	TRBD2	-	TRBJ2-1	TGTGCCAGCAGCTTACGGACTAGCAGCGATGAGCAGTTCTTC	CASSLRTSSDEQFF
TRBV11-2	-	-	TRBJ2-1	TGTGCCAGCAGCCTCTTGGCGGGTAATGAGCAGTTCTTC	CASSLLAGNEQFF
TRBV9	-	-	TRBJ2-3	TGTGCCAGCAGCGAGGGACGCGGGACCCTTTCCACAGATACGCAGTATTTT	CASSEGRGTLSTDTQYF
TRBV7-8	TRBD1	-	TRBJ2-5	TGTGCCAGCAGCTTGGTACAGGGGGCTCGAGAGACCCAGTACTTC	CASSLVQGARETQYF
TRBV19	TRBD1	-	TRBJ1-2	TGTGCCAGTAGTATGGACAGGAGGTACTATGGCTACACCTTC	CASSMDRRYYGYTF
TRBV6-5	TRBD2	-	TRBJ2-7	TGTGCCAGCAGTCCCCGGACTAGCGCAGCCTACGAGCAGTACTTC	CASSPRTSAAYEQYF
TRBV25-1	TRBD2	-	TRBJ2-1	TGTGCCAGCATGAGACTAGCGGGGTCGGGGCTCTACAATGAGCAGTTCTTC	CASMRLAGSGLYNEQFF
TRBV14	TRBD1	-	TRBJ2-1	TGTGCCAGCAGCCACGGGGACAGGGATGGTGAGCAGTTCTTC	CASSHGDRDGEQFF
TRBV9	TRBD1	-	TRBJ1-1	TGTGCCAGCAGCCCTTCGGACAGGGGCCCTCCCATGAACACTGAAGCTTTCTTT	CASSPSDRGPPMNTEAFF
TRBV5-6	-	-	TRBJ1-5	TGTGCCAGCAGCGCCTATGGTCAGCCCCAGCATTTT	CASSAYGQPQHF
TRBV27	-	-	TRBJ2-2	TGTGCCAGCAGTTTATCGGCCCAAACGACTGAGTGGGATACCGGGGAGCTGTTTTTT	CASSLSAQTTEWDTGELFF
TRBV5-6	-	-	TRBJ2-3	TGTGCCAGCAGCCCCATGGGAGATACGCAGTATTTT	CASSPMGDTQYF
TRBV2	-	-	TRBJ1-2	TGTGCCAGCGAGGAGGACCCCCCCGGATATGGCTACACCTTC	CASEEDPPGYGYTF
TRBV15	-	-	TRBJ1-3	TGTGCCACCAGCAGCCTCCGGGGAAACACCATATATTTT	CATSSLRGNTIYF
TRBV9	-	-	TRBJ1-1	TGTGCCAGCAGCGGACAGAACACTGAAGCTTTCTTT	CASSGQNTEAFF
TRBV6-1	TRBD2	once	TRBJ2-7	TGTGCCAGCAGGGAGGGACTAGCGGGAGGCTACGAGCAGTACTTC	CASREGLAGGYEQYF
TRBV13	TRBD1	-	TRBJ2-7	TGTGCCAGCAGCTCTACAGGGGCCGGACGGGAGCAGTACTTC	CASSSTGAGREQYF
TRBV9	-	-	TRBJ2-3	TGTGCCAGCAGCGTAAGCACAGATACGCAGTATTTT	CASSVSTDTQYF
TRBV4-1	TRBD1	-	TRBJ2-1	TGCGCCAGCAGCCATACCCGGACAGGGCATCCCTACAATGAGCAGTTCTTC	CASSHTRTGHPYNEQFF
TRBV5-4	-	-	TRBJ2-7	TGTGCCAGCAGCTTGGGGGACTTGGGTTACGAGCAGTACTTC	CASSLGDLGYEQYF
TRBV27	-	-	TRBJ2-7	TGTGCCAGCAGTTTCAGGGGAGGTGTCTACGAGCAGTACTTC	CASSFRGGVYEQYF
TRBV5-1	-	-	TRBJ2-7	TGCGCCAGCAGCGTGGGACTTGACTACGAGCAGTACTTC	CASSVGLDYEQYF
TRBV14	-	-	TRBJ2-7	TGTGCCAGCAGCCAAGACAGGGGAAGTGGAGTCCAGCAGTACTTC	CASSQDRGSGVQQYF
TRBV5-1	-	-	TRBJ2-3	TGCGCCAGCGTTTTCTCATTCGGGGCAGATACGCAGTATTTT	CASVFSFGADTQYF
TRBV6-6	-	-	TRBJ2-3	TGTGCCAGCAGTTCAATAAGCACAGATACGCAGTATTTT	CASSSISTDTQYF
TRBV2	TRBD1	-	TRBJ2-7	TGTGCCAGCACCTCCGGGACAGGGGCTTACGAGCAGTACTTC	CASTSGTGAYEQYF
TRBV7-9	-	-	TRBJ1-2	TGTGCCAGCAGCTTAGCTGTGACCCTTACAGGGTATGGCTACACCTTC	CASSLAVTLTGYGYTF
TRBV4-3	-	-	TRBJ2-6	TGCGCCAGCAGCCAAGCGTTCTTTTCTGGGGCCAACGTCCTGACTTTC	CASSQAFFSGANVLTF
TRBV7-8	TRBD1	-	TRBJ2-7	TGTGCCAGCAGCCTGTCCGGGACAGGGTACTCCTACGAGCAGTACTTC	CASSLSGTGYSYEQYF
TRBV11-2	TRBD1	-	TRBJ2-1	TGTGCCAGCAGCTTTAGCAGGGGGCTAGACAATGAGCAGTTCTTC	CASSFSRGLDNEQFF
TRBV7-9	-	-	TRBJ2-1	TGTGCCAGCAGTCAACCGGGACTGGAGTTCTTC	CASSQPGLEFF
TRBV28	-	-	TRBJ1-2	TGTGCCAGCACCCCGACAGGAACTCGCTATGGCTACACCTTC	CASTPTGTRYGYTF
TRBV14	-	-	TRBJ2-5	TGTGCCAGCAGCGGGTGGGGGCAAGAGACCCAGTACTTC	CASSGWGQETQYF